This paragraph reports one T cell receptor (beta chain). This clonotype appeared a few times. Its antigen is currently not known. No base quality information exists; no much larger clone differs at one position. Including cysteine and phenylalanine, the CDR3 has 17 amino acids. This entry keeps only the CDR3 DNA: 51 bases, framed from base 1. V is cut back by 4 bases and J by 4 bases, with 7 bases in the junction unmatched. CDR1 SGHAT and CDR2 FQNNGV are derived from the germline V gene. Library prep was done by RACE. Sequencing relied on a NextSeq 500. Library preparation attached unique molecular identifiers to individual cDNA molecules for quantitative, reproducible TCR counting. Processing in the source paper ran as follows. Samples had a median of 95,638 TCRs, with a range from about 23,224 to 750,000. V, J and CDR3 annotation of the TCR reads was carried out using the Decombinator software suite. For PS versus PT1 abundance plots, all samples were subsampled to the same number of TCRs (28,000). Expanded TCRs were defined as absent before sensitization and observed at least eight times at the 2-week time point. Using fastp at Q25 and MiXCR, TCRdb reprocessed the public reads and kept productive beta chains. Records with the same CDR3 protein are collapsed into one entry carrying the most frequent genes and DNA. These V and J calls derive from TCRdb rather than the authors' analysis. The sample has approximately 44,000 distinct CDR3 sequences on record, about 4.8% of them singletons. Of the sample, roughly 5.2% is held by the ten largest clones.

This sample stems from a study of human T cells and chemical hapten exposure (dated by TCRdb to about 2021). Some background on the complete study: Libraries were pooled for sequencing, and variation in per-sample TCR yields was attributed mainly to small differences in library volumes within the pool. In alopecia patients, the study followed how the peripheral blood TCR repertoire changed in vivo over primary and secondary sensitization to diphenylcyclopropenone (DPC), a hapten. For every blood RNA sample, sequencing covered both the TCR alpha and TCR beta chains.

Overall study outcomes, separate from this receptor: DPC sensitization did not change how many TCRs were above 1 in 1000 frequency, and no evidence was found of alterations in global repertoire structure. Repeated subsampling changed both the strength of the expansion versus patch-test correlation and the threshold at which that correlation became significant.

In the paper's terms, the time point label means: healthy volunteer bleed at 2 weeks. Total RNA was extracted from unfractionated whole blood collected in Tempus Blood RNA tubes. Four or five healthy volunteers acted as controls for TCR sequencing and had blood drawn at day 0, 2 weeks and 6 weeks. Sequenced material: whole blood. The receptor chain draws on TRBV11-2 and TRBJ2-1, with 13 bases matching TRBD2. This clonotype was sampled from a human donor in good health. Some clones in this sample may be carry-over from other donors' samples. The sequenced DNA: TGTGCCAGCAGCTCACTCCCGGGACTAGCGGGATACAATGAGCAGTTCTTC. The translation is CASSSLPGLAGYNEQFF.